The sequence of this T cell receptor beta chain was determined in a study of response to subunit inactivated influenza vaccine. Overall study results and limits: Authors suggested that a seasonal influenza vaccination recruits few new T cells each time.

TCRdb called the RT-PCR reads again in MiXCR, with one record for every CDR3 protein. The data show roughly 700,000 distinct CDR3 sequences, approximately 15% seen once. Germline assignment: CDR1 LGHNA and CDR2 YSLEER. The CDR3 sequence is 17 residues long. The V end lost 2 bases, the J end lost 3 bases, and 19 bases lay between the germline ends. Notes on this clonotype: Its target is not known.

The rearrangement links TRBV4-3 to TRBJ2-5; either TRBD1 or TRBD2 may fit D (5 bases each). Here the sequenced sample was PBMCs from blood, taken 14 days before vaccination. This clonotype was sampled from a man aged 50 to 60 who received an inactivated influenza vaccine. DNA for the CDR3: TGCGCCAGCAGCCAAAAGATCGGGGTGGGACCCGAAGAGACCCAGTACTTC. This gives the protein CASSQKIGVGPEETQYF.